Sequencing of this T cell receptor beta chain was carried out in a study of beta chain features in type 1 diabetes. Reverse transcription of all isolated RNA meant that expressed TCRB transcripts were sequenced. Profiled with immunoSEQ multiplex PCR; TCRdb holds only in-frame clones, not every one. The sample has fewer than 350,000 clones; around 19% are singletons. A single heparinised blood sample, averaging around 120 mL, was obtained per donor. Study observations and caveats: A greater similarity of naive, central memory and Treg TCRB repertoires was seen among patients than among healthy donors.

This CDR3 has 14 residues. The germline V and J ends were trimmed by 3 bases and 7 bases, with 15 bases remaining between them. The germline gives CDR1 SGHAT, CDR2 FQDESV (reference sequence). For this clone: What it binds is unknown.

The sequence was collected from a woman younger than 30 in good health. The rearrangement uses TRBV11-1 and TRBJ1-1, with D unclear. Sequenced sample: naive CD4+ T cells from blood. CDR3 in DNA: TGTGCCAGCAGCTTCGCCTTGGGCAGTGGTGAAGCTTTCTTT. Protein: CASSFALGSGEAFF.